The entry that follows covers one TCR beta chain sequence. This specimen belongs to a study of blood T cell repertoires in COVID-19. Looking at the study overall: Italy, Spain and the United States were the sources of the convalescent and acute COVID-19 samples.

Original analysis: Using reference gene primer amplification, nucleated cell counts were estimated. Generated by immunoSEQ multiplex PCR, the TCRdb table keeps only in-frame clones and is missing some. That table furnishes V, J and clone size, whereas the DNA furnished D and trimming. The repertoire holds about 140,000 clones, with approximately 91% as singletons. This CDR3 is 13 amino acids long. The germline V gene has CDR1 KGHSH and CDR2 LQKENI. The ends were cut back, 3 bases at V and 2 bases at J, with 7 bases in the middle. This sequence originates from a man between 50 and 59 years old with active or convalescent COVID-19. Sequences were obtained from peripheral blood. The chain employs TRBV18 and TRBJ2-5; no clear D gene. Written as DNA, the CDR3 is TGTGCCAGCTCACCGACATTACAAGAGACCCAGTACTTC. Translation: CASSPTLQETQYF.